The 18 T cell receptor beta chains below were found in one sample sequenced in a study of blood T cell repertoires in COVID-19. Repertoires were generated with immunoSEQ multiplex PCR, while TCRdb's copy carries only in-frame clones and drops some. Altogether roughly 200,000 clones are present, roughly 85% being singletons, with the ten largest covering 3% to 4.5%. The specimen sequenced was PBMCs or T cells enriched from blood (not recorded which). These receptors all stem from a woman aged 40 to 50 with acute COVID-19.

The chain uses TRBV27 and TRBJ2-1; 9 nucleotides agree with TRBD1. This CDR3 contains 15 residues. Germline CDR1 reads MNHEY; CDR2 reads SMNVEV (reference sequence). V lost 4 bases to trimming and J lost 6 bases; unmatched junction nucleotides: 7. The CDR3 DNA is TGTGCCAGCAGTTCGAACAGGGGGCTTGGCAATGAGCAGTTCTTC. This sequence encodes CASSSNRGLGNEQFF.

The V gene is TRBV18, the J gene TRBJ1-1; 9 nucleotides agree with TRBD1. This CDR3 is built from 15 residues. V was pared by 2 bases and J by 6 bases, with 7 bases of the junction left unmatched. The germline gives CDR1 KGHSH, CDR2 LQKENI. The CDR3 DNA follows: TGTGCCAGCTCACCAAAGGGACAGGGAAACGCTGAAGCTTTCTTT. It is translated as CASSPKGQGNAEAFF.

DNA for the CDR3: TGTGCCAGCATACGGAGCGGTAACACTGAAGCTTTCTTT. Its translation: CASIRSGNTEAFF. V is TRBV25-1 and J is TRBJ1-1; D gene ambiguous. Trimming removed 7 bases from V and 2 bases from J, with 11 bases in between. The length of the CDR3 is 13 residues. Germline-derived CDR1 and CDR2 are MGHDK and SYGVNS.

There are a few counts of this clone. J is TRBJ1-5 and V is TRBV18; D not resolved. The CDR3 consists of 14 residues. The germline CDR1 and CDR2 sequences are KGHSH and LQKENI. Trimming left V 2 bases short and J 7 bases short, with 12 bases between. The chain's CDR3 is CASSPSTGKQPQHF. The CDR3 DNA sequence: TGTGCCAGCTCACCAAGCACGGGAAAACAGCCCCAGCATTTT.

This chain joins TRBV30 and TRBJ1-1, with TRBD1 matching over 8 bases. This CDR3 has 16 amino acids. V shed 2 bases and J 5 bases; nucleotides not matched to a gene: 13. CDR1 is GTSNPN, CDR2 SVGIG, per germline (reference sequence). The CDR3 coding sequence is TGTGCCTGGAGTCATGACAGGGGAGGACGTGGTACTGAAGCTTTCTTT. It encodes CAWSHDRGGRGTEAFF.

This rearrangement joins TRBV6-5 to TRBJ1-1; D is unclear. The CDR3 runs 11 residues. CDR1 MNHEY and CDR2 SVGAGI come from the germline V gene. V shed 7 bases and J shed 1 base, with 4 bases lying between them. CDR3 in amino acids: CASIRNTEAFF. The CDR3 DNA is TGTGCCAGCATTAGGAACACTGAAGCTTTCTTT.

This rearrangement joins TRBV18 to TRBJ2-2; TRBD1 matches 11 bases. Germline CDR1 and CDR2: KGHSH and LQKENI. With 2 bases clipped from V and 0 bases from J, the junction kept 2 bases outside the gene matches. The CDR3 loop spans 17 amino acids. DNA for the CDR3: TGTGCCAGCTCACCAATGGACAGGGGGCCGAACACCGGGGAGCTGTTTTTT. It codes for CASSPMDRGPNTGELFF.

This chain links TRBV25-1 with TRBJ1-6; possible D gene TRBD1, 5 bases. The CDR3 consists of 14 residues. With 8 bases removed from V and 3 bases from J, the gap between germline ends came to 11 bases. Per germline, CDR1 MGHDK and CDR2 SYGVNS. The CDR3 here is CASSGGFYNSPLHF. The DNA for the CDR3 is TGTGCCAGCTCGGGGGGGTTCTATAATTCACCCCTCCACTTT.

V and J are TRBV19 and TRBJ1-5; D call uncertain. From germline, CDR1 is LNHDA and CDR2 SQIVND (reference sequence). This CDR3 region has 14 residues. V was pared by 3 bases and J by 0 bases, with 6 bases between. The CDR3 region is CASSMSHSNQPQHF. Written as DNA, the CDR3 is TGTGCCAGTAGTATGTCCCATAGCAATCAGCCCCAGCATTTT. Complete variable domain (other parts from reference TRBV19 and TRBJ1-5): DGGITQSPKYLFRKEGQNVTLSCEQNLNHDAMYWYRQDPGQGLRLIYYSQIVNDFQKGDIAEGYSVSREKKESFPLTVTSAQKNPTAFYLCASSMSHSNQPQHFGDGTRLSIL.

The V and J genes are TRBV7-8 and TRBJ2-7, with 7 nucleotides matching TRBD1. With 4 bases clipped from V and 5 bases from J, the junction kept 8 bases outside the gene matches. CDR3 size: 14 residues. Germline lookup yields CDR1 SGHVS and CDR2 FQNEAQ. The CDR3, as DNA: TGTGCCAGCAGCTCTAACAGGGGTGGGGACGAGCAGTACTTC. It codes for CASSSNRGGDEQYF.

The J gene is TRBJ2-7, the V gene TRBV3-1 (or the pseudogene TRBV3-2); 10 nucleotides align to TRBD1. The trim removed 7 bases at V and 0 bases at J, leaving 9 bases unmatched. This CDR3 is built from 16 residues. In germline, CDR1 is LGHDT, CDR2 YNNKEL (reference sequence). As DNA, the CDR3 is TGTGCCAGCACCGCAAGGGGGACAGGGGACTCCTACGAGCAGTACTTC. It specifies CASTARGTGDSYEQYF.

As to this clone: Germline and junction disagree at one end, which may indicate a read error. This chain uses TRBV2 with TRBJ1-6, with a tentative D call TRBD1 (5 bases). The CDR3 sequence is 16 residues long. Per germline, CDR1 SNHLY and CDR2 FYNNEI. The CDR3 region is CASREDQGLPNSPLHF. DNA of the CDR3: TGTGCCAGCAGAGAAGACCAGGGACTGCCCAATTCACCCCTCCACTTT.

The chain employs TRBV9 and TRBJ1-3, with D possibly matching TRBD1 (5 bases). This CDR3 is 13 amino acids long. Looked up from germline, CDR1 is SGDLS and CDR2 is YYNGEE. V lost 4 bases and J lost 8, with 13 bases in between. The CDR3 DNA sequence: TGTGCCAGCAGCCCCGAAGGGGTCCACACCATATATTTT. Its translation: CASSPEGVHTIYF.

For the CDR3, the DNA is TGTGCCAGCAGCTTAGTGGGGGGAGTTCAGCCCCAGCATTTT. It is translated as CASSLVGGVQPQHF. The rearrangement uses TRBV7-2 and TRBJ1-5; a weak D match, TRBD1 (5 bases). V lost 1 base to trimming and J lost 6 bases, with 10 bases between them. The germline CDR1 and CDR2 sequences are SGHTA and FQGNSA. CDR3 length equals 14 residues.

The chain recombines TRBV6-5 with TRBJ1-1, with D perhaps matching TRBD1 (5 bases). The CDR3 covers 15 residues. Germline loops: CDR1 MNHEY, CDR2 SVGAGI. Trimming left V 4 bases short and J 1 base short, with 13 bases between. CDR3 sequence reads: CASSLSQGSNTEAFF. CDR3 bases: TGTGCCAGCAGTTTGAGCCAGGGCTCGAACACTGAAGCTTTCTTT.

The gene calls are TRBV7-8 and TRBJ2-1; no firm D call. V was pared by 5 bases and J by 4 bases, with 15 bases between. This CDR3 comprises 15 residues. CDR1 and CDR2 (germline): SGHVS, FQNEAQ. The DNA for the CDR3 is TGTGCCAGCAGCGTGGGCTCCATGCGTTACAATGAGCAGTTCTTC. This gives the protein CASSVGSMRYNEQFF.

The CDR3 protein is CASSPPVSRNSPLHF. Here the CDR3 DNA reads TGTGCCAGCTCACCACCGGTAAGCAGGAATTCACCCCTCCACTTT. The chain is built from TRBV18 and TRBJ1-6, with D hard to call. V was cut by 0 bases and J by 7 bases, with 10 bases left in between. The CDR3 consists of 15 residues. CDR1 is KGHSH and CDR2 is LQKENI in the germline V gene.

V and J are TRBV29-1 and TRBJ1-2; possibly TRBD1 for D (6 bases). The germline V gene has CDR1 SQVTM and CDR2 ANQGSEA. Between the trimmed V and J ends, which lost 4 bases and 7 bases, there was a span of 13 bases. The CDR3 has 12 amino acids. The CDR3 DNA reads TGCAGCGTTGGGGTGGGGGCGCGTGGCTACACCTTC. Residues: CSVGVGARGYTF.